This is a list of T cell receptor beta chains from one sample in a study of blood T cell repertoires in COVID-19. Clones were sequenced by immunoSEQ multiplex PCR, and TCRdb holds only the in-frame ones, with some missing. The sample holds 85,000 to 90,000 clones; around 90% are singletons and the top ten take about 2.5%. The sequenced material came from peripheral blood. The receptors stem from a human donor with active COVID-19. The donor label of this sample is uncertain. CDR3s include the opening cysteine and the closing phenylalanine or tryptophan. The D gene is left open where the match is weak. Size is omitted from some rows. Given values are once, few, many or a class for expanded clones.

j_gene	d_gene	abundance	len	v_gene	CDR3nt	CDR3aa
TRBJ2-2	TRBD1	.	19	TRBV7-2	TGTGCCAGCCGTCCCCGACAGGGGCCCTCGCGAGGTGGTACCGGGGAGCTGTTTTTT	CASRPRQGPSRGGTGELFF
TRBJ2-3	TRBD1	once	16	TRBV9	TGTGCCAGCAGCGTTACAGGGGGCGCTGAGACAGATACGCAGTATTTT	CASSVTGGAETDTQYF
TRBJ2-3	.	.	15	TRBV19	TGTGCCAGTAGTCTGGTTCAGGGAAGCACAGATACGCAGTATTTT	CASSLVQGSTDTQYF
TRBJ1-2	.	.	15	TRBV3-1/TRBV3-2	TGTGCCAGCAGCCGCAGAGTGGACGGGGACTATGGCTACACCTTC	CASSRRVDGDYGYTF
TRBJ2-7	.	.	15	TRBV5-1	TGCGCCAGCAGCTTGGGTAGGGATACGGGACTCGAGCAGTACTTC	CASSLGRDTGLEQYF
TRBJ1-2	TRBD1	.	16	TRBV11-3	TGTGCCGGCCTCGGACAGGACTCCCAATTTAACTATGGCTACACCTTC	CAGLGQDSQFNYGYTF
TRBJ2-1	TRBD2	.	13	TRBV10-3	TGTGCCATCAGTCTAGCGGGTATGAATGAGCAGTTCTTC	CAISLAGMNEQFF
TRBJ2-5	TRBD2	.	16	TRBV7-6	TGTGCCAGCAGCTTCGAAGACACTACTAGCGACGAGACCCAGTACTTC	CASSFEDTTSDETQYF
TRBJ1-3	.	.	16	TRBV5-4	TGTGCCAGCAGCGTTGGACTCGGGGGGATAGGAAACACCATATATTTT	CASSVGLGGIGNTIYF
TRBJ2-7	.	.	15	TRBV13	TGTGCCAGCAGTCCGGGCCGGGCGGGGAGGTACGAGCAGTACTTC	CASSPGRAGRYEQYF
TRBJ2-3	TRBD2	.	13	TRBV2	TGTGCCAGCCGGACGACTAGCGGAGATACGCAGTATTTT	CASRTTSGDTQYF
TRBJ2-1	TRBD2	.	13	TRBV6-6	TGTGCCGGCAGCGGGGGGGCCTACAATGAGCAGTTCTTC	CAGSGGAYNEQFF
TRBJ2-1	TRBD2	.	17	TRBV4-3	TGCGCCAGCAGCCTAAGACTAGCGGGGGGGCCTGACAATGAGCAGTTCTTC	CASSLRLAGGPDNEQFF
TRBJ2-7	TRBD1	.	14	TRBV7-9	TGTGCCAGCAGCTCCGGGACAGGGTTGTACGAGCAGTACTTC	CASSSGTGLYEQYF
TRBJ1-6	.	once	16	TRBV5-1	TGCGCCAGCAGCTGGGGGGCGGGGGCTTACAATTCACCCCTCCACTTT	CASSWGAGAYNSPLHF
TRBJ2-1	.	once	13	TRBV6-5	TGTGCCAGCAGCCCCGTCGGTGCCGATGAGCAGTTCTTC	CASSPVGADEQFF
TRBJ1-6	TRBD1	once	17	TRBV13	TGTGCCAGCAGCCAAGGGACAGGGGGCTCAAATAATTCACCCCTCCACTTT	CASSQGTGGSNNSPLHF
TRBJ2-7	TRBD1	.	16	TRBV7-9	TGTGCCAGCAGCCTTCCCGGGACAGGGACCTCAGTAGAGCAGTACTTC	CASSLPGTGTSVEQYF
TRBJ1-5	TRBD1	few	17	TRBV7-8	TGTGCCAGCAGCCGAGGACAGGGGGCCGCTAGCAATCAGCCCCAGCATTTT	CASSRGQGAASNQPQHF
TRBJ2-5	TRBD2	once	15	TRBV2	TGTGCCAGCAGTGAAGCGCCGGGACTAGCGGAGACCCAGTACTTC	CASSEAPGLAETQYF
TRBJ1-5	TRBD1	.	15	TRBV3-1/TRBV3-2	TGTGCCAGCAGTCCAACAGGGGTCGGCAATCAGCCCCAGCATTTT	CASSPTGVGNQPQHF
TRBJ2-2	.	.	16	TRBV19	TGTGCCAGTAGTCCTCGTGGAGTGGGAGACACCGGGGAGCTGTTTTTT	CASSPRGVGDTGELFF
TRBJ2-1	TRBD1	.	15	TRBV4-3	TGCGCCAGCAGCCACCGGACAGGGGGATACAATGAGCAGTTCTTC	CASSHRTGGYNEQFF
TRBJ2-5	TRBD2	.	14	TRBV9	TGTGCCAGCAGCGCCGGAAGCGGGGAGGAGACCCAGTACTTC	CASSAGSGEETQYF
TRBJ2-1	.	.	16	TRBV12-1	TGTGCCAGCAGCTTAGCCGGGACAGGGGCCGGCAATGAGCAGTTCTTC	CASSLAGTGAGNEQFF
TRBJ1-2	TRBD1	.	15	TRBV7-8	TGTGCCAGCTCCGATTTCCGGGACAGCCTAACGATCGTCACCTTC	CASSDFRDSLTIVTF